Below are 32 T cell receptor beta chains sequenced from a single sample in a study of vaccination and CD4 T cells after COVID-19. These receptors' antigens are unknown. The treatment is: 10-day PBMC culture with coronavirus spike peptide pools or control peptides (ViraFEST assay). The Oncomine TCR Beta short-read assay was what sequenced the DNA obtained from cultured CD4+ T cells. MiXCR was run by TCRdb on the PCR reads, yielding one entry per CDR3 protein. The sample has some 8,400 distinct CDR3 sequences, around 50% seen once. The sequencing sample was made of CD4+ T cells from blood, cultured in vitro. The source of these receptors is a human donor who had recovered from COVID-19.

The rearrangement uses TRBV7-3 and TRBJ2-5; D tentatively fits TRBD1 or TRBD2 (8 bases each). V was shortened by 5 bases and J by 4 bases, with 26 bases between the two germline ends. Germline CDR1 SGHTA, CDR2 FQGTGA. There are 18 residues in the CDR3. CDR3 amino acids: CASSLNPRGQGLGETQYF. In DNA, the CDR3 is TGTGCCAGCAGCCTAAACCCCCGAGGACAGGGACTAGGAGAGACCCAGTACTTC.

The CDR3 nucleotides read TGTGCCAGCAGCCGGGCCTATGGCTACACCTTC. It is translated as CASSRAYGYTF. This chain connects TRBV6-1 to TRBJ1-2; D is uncertain. V lost 6 bases to trimming and J lost 4 bases, with 6 bases between them. CDR3 length equals 11 residues. CDR1 is MNHNS and CDR2 is SASEGT in the germline V gene.

The V and J genes are TRBV12-3 or TRBV12-4 and TRBJ1-5; D perhaps matches TRBD1 (5 bases). The CDR3 consists of 16 residues. Trimming removed 4 bases from V and 2 bases from J, with 15 bases in between. CDR3: CASSSYSGDGNQPQHF. The CDR3 region has the DNA TGTGCCAGCAGTTCCTACTCGGGGGACGGCAATCAGCCCCAGCATTTT.

The chain joins TRBV6-1 to TRBJ2-7; 7 nucleotides match TRBD2. V was pared by 6 bases and J by 2 bases, with 7 bases of the junction left unmatched. CDR1 is MNHNS and CDR2 is SASEGT in the germline V gene. CDR3 length: 14 residues. The CDR3 DNA sequence: TGTGCCAGCAGGAAGCGGGAAGGGACCTACGAGCAGTACTTC. It codes for CASRKREGTYEQYF.

This chain connects TRBV12-5 to TRBJ2-3; D perhaps matches TRBD2 (6 bases). The ends were cut back, 0 bases at V and 4 bases at J, with 20 bases in the middle. CDR1 and CDR2 from the germline V gene are LGHNT and FRNRAP. The CDR3 runs 18 residues. The CDR3 protein is CASGLVRDGRIMPDTQYF. CDR3 sequence (DNA): TGTGCTAGTGGTTTGGTACGAGACGGGAGAATAATGCCAGATACGCAGTATTTT.

The rearrangement links TRBV4-3 to TRBJ2-1; no clear D. V was trimmed by 3 bases and J by 8 bases, leaving 17 bases between them. CDR3 size: 15 residues. Germline V gives CDR1 LGHNA, CDR2 YSLEER. The CDR3 is CASSQSLARGHEQFF. The CDR3 DNA sequence: TGCGCCAGCAGCCAGAGCCTTGCGCGTGGACATGAGCAGTTCTTC.

This chain connects TRBV7-2 to TRBJ1-1; 7 positions match TRBD1. V trimming: 5 bases; J trimming: 7 bases; junction bases outside the gene matches: 10. CDR1 and CDR2 from the germline V gene are SGHTA and FQGNSA. The CDR3 loop spans 14 amino acids. The CDR3 protein is CASSKGTASIEAFF. CDR3 bases: TGTGCCAGCAGCAAGGGGACAGCTTCGATTGAAGCTTTCTTT.

The chain combines TRBV28 with TRBJ2-6, with D tentatively TRBD1 or TRBD2 (5 bases each). Trimming left V 5 bases short and J 2 bases short, with 13 bases between. Per germline, CDR1 MDHEN and CDR2 SYDVKM. The CDR3 is 16 amino acids. CDR3 DNA sequence: TGTGCCAGCAGTCCCTCGGGGCAGACTGGGGCCAACGTCCTGACTTTC. As protein: CASSPSGQTGANVLTF.

The CDR3 coding sequence is TGTGCCAGCAGTTCCCCATCTGCGAGCCAGCCCCAGCATTTT. As protein: CASSSPSASQPQHF. The chain links TRBV28 to TRBJ1-5; no firm D call. This CDR3 has 14 amino acids. The V gene lost 4 bases and the J gene lost 7 bases, with 14 bases spanning the gap. Germline-derived CDR1 and CDR2 are MDHEN and SYDVKM.

V and J are TRBV27 and TRBJ1-3; 8 bases agree with TRBD1. J gave up 2 bases and V 8 bases, and 5 bases lay outside the gene matches. CDR1 is MNHEY, CDR2 SMNVEV, per germline (reference sequence). The CDR3 totals 14 residues. The CDR3 protein is CASGKQGAGNTIYF. Written as DNA, the CDR3 is TGTGCCAGCGGAAAACAGGGGGCTGGAAACACCATATATTTT.

The chain employs TRBV11-3 and TRBJ2-2, with 13 bases fitting TRBD2. V was clipped by 4 bases and J by 6 bases; unmatched bases: 5. The CDR3 spans 16 residues. Germline V gives CDR1 SGHNT, CDR2 YENEEA. The DNA of the CDR3 is TGTGCCAGCAGCTCAGGGACTAGCGGGATCGCCGGGGAGCTGTTTTTT. Its protein product is CASSSGTSGIAGELFF. The variable domain in full, with the rest retrieved from reference TRBV11-3 and TRBJ2-2, is EAGVVQSPRYKIIEKKQPVAFWCNPISGHNTLYWYLQNLGQGPELLIRYENEEAVDDSQLPKDRFSAERLKGVDSTLKIQPAELGDSAVYLCASSSGTSGIAGELFFGEGSRLTVL.

The chain recombines TRBV5-4 with TRBJ1-2; D remains unclear. This CDR3 comprises 16 residues. V was cut by 4 bases and J by 1 base, with 17 bases left in between. Germline V lookup: CDR1 SGHNT, CDR2 YYREEE (reference sequence). CDR3 loop: CASSTITRRHNYGYTF. In nucleotides, the CDR3 is TGTGCCAGCAGCACGATCACCAGGCGTCATAACTATGGCTACACCTTC.

The rearrangement links TRBV5-4 to TRBJ2-1; D call uncertain. The CDR3 runs 13 residues. Germline V gives CDR1 SGHNT, CDR2 YYREEE (reference sequence). Trimming pared 7 bases from V and 2 bases from J, leaving 10 bases between. The CDR3 nucleotides are TGTGCCAGCGGAGTCGATACCTACAATGAGCAGTTCTTC. Translating it yields CASGVDTYNEQFF.

V usage is TRBV21-1 and J usage is TRBJ2-7; TRBD1, the table's D call, lacks a check against the DNA. TRBV21-1 is assigned pseudogene status. CDR3 length: 16 residues. Here the CDR3 reads CASRKILAGANYEQYF. The CDR3 nucleotides read TGTGCCAGCAGGAAAATTCTGGCGGGGGCCAACTACGAGCAGTACTTC.

Sample share makes this clonotype medium-sized. V is TRBV24-1 and J is TRBJ2-2; D remains unclear. There are 12 residues in the CDR3. The V end lost 5 bases, the J end lost 4 bases, and 4 bases lay between the germline ends. Germline loops: CDR1 KGHDR, CDR2 SFDVKD. The CDR3 protein is CATSVFTGELFF. CDR3 DNA sequence: TGTGCCACCAGTGTGTTCACCGGGGAGCTGTTTTTT.

The chain uses TRBV20-1 and TRBJ1-1; TRBD1 agrees at 9 bases. The CDR3 length is 14 residues. V was clipped by 5 bases and J by 5 bases; unmatched bases: 9. Looked up from germline, CDR1 is DFQATT and CDR2 is SNEGSKA (reference sequence). CDR3 nucleotides: TGCAGTGCTCTTTCCGGGACAGGGAAAACTGAAGCTTTCTTT. It translates to CSALSGTGKTEAFF.

This chain connects TRBV24-1 to TRBJ1-5; D is ambiguous. V lost 4 bases and J 1 base, leaving 10 bases between the germline ends. Germline values: CDR1 KGHDR, CDR2 SFDVKD. This CDR3 has 15 amino acids. The CDR3 reads CATSDASRSNQPQHF. CDR3 DNA sequence: TGTGCCACCAGTGACGCGTCAAGAAGCAATCAGCCCCAGCATTTT.

The chain recombines TRBV21-1 with TRBJ2-2; TRBD2 is taken as the D call from the table, unchecked against the DNA. TRBV21-1 is an annotated pseudogene. CDR3 length: 18 residues. DNA for the CDR3: TGTGCCAGCAGCATTCTGGACTGGGCTAGCGGGAGGGCCGGGGAGCTGTTTTTT. This gives the protein CASSILDWASGRAGELFF.

By share of the sample, this clonotype is medium-sized. J is TRBJ2-5 and V is TRBV5-1, with D possibly being TRBD2 (5 bases). The germline V and J ends were trimmed by 1 base and 5 bases, with 15 bases remaining between them. This CDR3 is built from 15 residues. Germline CDR1 and CDR2: SGHRS and YFSETQ. The CDR3 nucleotides are TGCGCCAGCAGCTTGTCCGGGGAGAAGTTCGAGACCCAGTACTTC. It specifies CASSLSGEKFETQYF.

This chain links TRBV4-1 with TRBJ1-5; no clear D gene. With 3 bases removed from V and 0 bases from J, the gap between germline ends came to 15 bases. The length of the CDR3 is 17 residues. Looked up from germline, CDR1 is MGHRA and CDR2 is YSYEKL. CDR3 bases: TGCGCCAGCAGCCAGCGGGCTAGGGAATATAGCAATCAGCCCCAGCATTTT. Its translation is CASSQRAREYSNQPQHF.

This clonotype was counted only a few times. This chain joins TRBV10-2 and TRBJ2-7; possibly TRBD2 for D (6 bases). V was cut by 7 bases and J by 5 bases, with 24 bases left in between. Looked up from germline, CDR1 is WSHSY and CDR2 is SAAADI. CDR3 length equals 16 residues. For the CDR3, the DNA is TGCGCCAGCACCACGGGACTCCCTCGGCCTCCTAACGAGCAGTACTTC. Encoded protein: CASTTGLPRPPNEQYF.

In this sample, this clonotype is large (0.1 to 1%). V gene TRBV28 combines with J gene TRBJ1-5; D might be TRBD1 (5 bases). V was pared by 6 bases and J by 0 bases, with 12 bases between. The CDR3 length is 15 residues. Germline V gene sequence: CDR1 MDHEN, CDR2 SYDVKM. CDR3 nucleotides: TGTGCCAGCAGGGGGGGACCGTATAGCAATCAGCCCCAGCATTTT. It encodes CASRGGPYSNQPQHF.

This chain joins TRBV6-1 and TRBJ1-2; the D gene is possibly TRBD1 (5 bases). The germline gives CDR1 MNHNS, CDR2 SASEGT. The CDR3 is made up of 13 amino acids. The germline V and J ends were trimmed by 6 bases and 2 bases, with 10 bases remaining between them. In DNA form, the CDR3 reads TGTGCCAGCAGCCTGGGGCAGAACTATGGCTACACCTTC. This encodes CASSLGQNYGYTF.

This clonotype has more than one count but fewer than ten. The chain combines TRBV6-1 with TRBJ1-6, with 7 bases that match TRBD1. There are 16 residues in the CDR3. Germline V gene data show CDR1 as MNHNS and CDR2 as SASEGT. The J segment lost 7 bases and the V segment lost 3 bases, leaving 9 bases of the junction unmatched. CDR3 amino acids: CASSDTGVRENSPLHF. CDR3 in DNA: TGTGCCAGCAGTGATACAGGGGTGAGAGAGAATTCACCCCTCCACTTT.

V usage is TRBV2 and J usage is TRBJ1-1, with 12 bases fitting TRBD1. This CDR3 is 14 amino acids long. The V gene end was trimmed by 5 bases and the J gene end by 8 bases; junction bases not matched to a gene: 6. Germline V gene sequence: CDR1 SNHLY, CDR2 FYNNEI. CDR3 amino acids: CASSKGQGALEAFF. In DNA, the CDR3 is TGTGCCAGCAGTAAGGGACAGGGGGCTTTGGAAGCTTTCTTT.

The chain joins TRBV30 to TRBJ1-5; D possibly corresponds to TRBD1 (5 bases). Trimming pared 2 bases from V and 7 bases from J, leaving 15 bases between. The CDR3 length is 14 residues. Germline CDR1 is GTSNPN and CDR2 is SVGIG (reference sequence). DNA of the CDR3: TGTGCCTGGAGTCCCCGGGGCCTTTGGCAGCCCCAGCATTTT. Encoded protein: CAWSPRGLWQPQHF.

This chain connects TRBV24-1 to TRBJ2-2; 11 positions match TRBD1. The CDR3 has 18 residues. Germline V gives CDR1 KGHDR, CDR2 SFDVKD. V dropped 3 bases and J dropped 4; count of bases not matched to a gene: 9. The CDR3: CATSDATGTGGPTGELFF. The CDR3 nucleotides are TGTGCCACCAGTGATGCCACCGGGACAGGGGGGCCCACCGGGGAGCTGTTTTTT.

The CDR3 loop reads CATSRAGRGYGYTF. CDR3 DNA: TGTGCCACCAGCAGAGCGGGCAGGGGATATGGCTACACCTTC. The rearrangement links TRBV15 to TRBJ1-2; weak D call: TRBD1 (6 bases). V lost 1 base and J 5 bases, leaving 11 bases between the germline ends. Germline CDR1 reads LNHNV; CDR2 reads YYDKDF (reference sequence). This CDR3 region has 14 residues.

This sequence joins TRBV18 and TRBJ1-1, with TRBD1 identical over 9 bases. The trim removed 2 bases at V and 2 bases at J, leaving 3 bases unmatched. The CDR3 extends over 15 amino acids. Looked up from germline, CDR1 is KGHSH and CDR2 is LQKENI. CDR3 residues: CASSPTGGANTEAFF. In DNA, the CDR3 is TGTGCCAGCTCACCAACAGGGGGCGCAAACACTGAAGCTTTCTTT.

The chain employs TRBV7-6 and TRBJ2-3; 9 bases are a match to TRBD2. Germline V gene lookup returns CDR1 SGHVS and CDR2 FNYEAQ. Trimming took 1 base from V and 7 from J; bases not matched to a gene: 6. This CDR3 contains 15 residues. CDR3 in DNA: TGTGCCAGCAGCTTAGGCGGGGGGGCTAGCAATACGCAGTATTTT. It yields the protein CASSLGGGASNTQYF.

This clonotype was observed a handful of times. The J gene is TRBJ2-3, the V gene TRBV10-2; unclear D gene. The CDR3 covers 11 residues. CDR1 and CDR2 from the germline V gene are WSHSY and SAAADI. V shed 8 bases and J shed 4 bases, with 7 bases lying between them. CDR3 sequence reads: CASSQADTQYF. The CDR3 DNA reads TGCGCCAGCTCTCAGGCAGATACGCAGTATTTT.

The chain has TRBV2 and TRBJ1-1; no clear D gene. V was pared by 2 bases and J by 0 bases, with 13 bases between. The germline gives CDR1 SNHLY, CDR2 FYNNEI. The CDR3 sequence is 16 residues long. The CDR3 DNA reads as TGTGCCAGCAGTGAAAGGGAGCCGGGTTTGAACACTGAAGCTTTCTTT. Its translation is CASSEREPGLNTEAFF.